The following is a TCR beta chain sequence with its context. Its antigen is not known. The germline V gene has CDR1 SNHLY and CDR2 FYNNEI. The CDR3 runs to 14 residues. Trimming removed 6 bases from V and 5 bases from J; junction bases left unmatched: 5. The entry originates in a study of T cells in Graves' hyperthyroidism and ophthalmopathy. General study results and limits: Ophthalmopathy and stable hyperthyroidism were told apart by a 13 V-J model.

Amplified regions were TCR beta CDR3 sequences from RNA transcripts. Primed by the HTBI set, a first-round RT-PCR was run on the TCR CDR3. MiXCR, run by TCRdb on the multiplex PCR reads, gives a single entry per CDR3 protein. Seen here are just under 750,000 distinct CDR3 sequences, around a third observed once, and the top ten hold less than 35%. V and J are TRBV2 and TRBJ2-2, with 8 bases aligning to TRBD2. This clonotype originated in a woman between 40 and 50 years old with Graves' hyperthyroidism. Material: blood. In DNA, the CDR3 is TGTGCCAGCAGGGGGACTAGTGGAACCGGGGAGCTGTTTTTT. Translating it yields CASRGTSGTGELFF. Based on the CDR3 plus reference TRBV2 and TRBJ2-2, the full variable domain is EPEVTQTPSHQVTQMGQEVILRCVPISNHLYFYWYRQILGQKVEFLVSFYNNEISEKSEIFDDQFSVERPDGSNFTLKIRSTKLEDSAMYFCASRGTSGTGELFFGEGSRLTVL.